This T cell receptor (beta chain) was sequenced for a study of blood T cell repertoires in COVID-19 (TCRdb year 2020). With respect to the entire study: Samples covering the acute and convalescent phases of COVID-19 were provided by collaborators in the United States, Italy and Spain. The repertoires were released in a freely available public database meant as a resource for research on the immune response to SARS-CoV-2. The samples were drawn from two sources: the first 160 participants of the ongoing ImmuneRACE study, and approximately 1,300 subjects contributed by 6 global collaborators. The prospective study material was composed of cDNA or gDNA derived from T cells, B-cell-depleted T cells, or PBMCs. The sample metadata nearly always contained a de-identified subject ID, COVID-19 status, age in years and sex. Deeply sampled blood TCRbeta repertoires from subjects exposed to, actively infected with, or recovered from COVID-19 were included in the dataset. HLA class I and class II types, where available, came from metadata supplied by the sample provider rather than from assay-based typing. Study-level results and caveats: The amount of clinical and demographic metadata varied by source and participant and was provided uncurated.

From its cysteine to its phenylalanine, the CDR3 spans 15 amino acids. Of the read, only the CDR3 DNA is kept; its 45 bases are in frame from base 1. V is shortened by 5 bases, J by 4 bases, and the region joining them spans 13 bases. Per the germline V gene, SGHRS is the CDR1 and YFSETQ is the CDR2. Participants in the prospective study were enrolled through a virtual design, were aged 18 to 89 years, and lived in 24 United States geographic areas. In the prospective study, cohorts were assigned on the basis of participant-reported clinical history obtained from a screening survey and a study questionnaire. ImmuneRACE Cohort 3 recovered participants were defined by two consecutive negative NP/OP PCR tests, healthcare professional clearance, or symptom resolution. Mobile phlebotomists in the prospective study collected whole blood, serum and a nasopharyngeal or oropharyngeal swab from every participant. Over a roughly two-month period, participants in the prospective study had the option of providing additional blood draws and questionnaires. Prospective study blood samples were shipped either frozen or at room temperature before DNA extraction.

TCRbeta CDR3 regions were amplified from genomic DNA using the immunoSEQ Assay, a bias-controlled multiplex PCR. The authors' pipeline ran thus. Nucleated cell counts per sample were estimated from amplification of reference gene primers within the assay. To quantify the absolute abundance of each unique TCRbeta CDR3 rearrangement, sequence reads were collapsed and filtered. For each sample, productive Simpson clonality was calculated as the square root of Simpson's diversity index over productive rearrangements. Entries here come from immuneACCESS through TCRdb and include only in-frame sequences with V and J called. Some clones fail to appear in such tables; in the studies checked, an unresolved V gene covers under half of the shortfall, and the cause of the remainder is unknown. V, J and clone size derive from that table, while D and trimming were established from the DNA sequence. The sample table holds hundreds of thousands of clones, of which about 91% were seen once. Clones ranked in the top ten supply around a tenth of the sample.

To note about this clone: Its antigen is unknown. Base qualities are not at hand, and no much larger clone is one base apart.

The TCR originated in a woman in her thirties or forties who had recovered from COVID-19. What was sequenced was PBMCs or T cells enriched from blood (not recorded which). This sequence uses TRBV5-1 and TRBJ2-6, with TRBD2 perhaps the D gene, on 6 matching bases. CDR3 reads: CASRPLALGANVLTF. The DNA sequence follows: TGCGCCAGCAGGCCCCTAGCGCTGGGGGCCAACGTCCTGACTTTC.